Below are 19 T cell receptor beta chains sequenced from a single sample in a study of blood T cell repertoires in COVID-19. Produced via immunoSEQ multiplex PCR; TCRdb's table is partial and in-frame only. Among around 200,000 clones, roughly nine tenths were seen once, and the ten largest hold over 9.5%. The sequencing input was peripheral blood. These receptors came from a woman aged 18-30 years who had recovered from COVID-19.

This clone was observed a single time. The chain carries TRBV7-9 and TRBJ2-1; the D gene is possibly TRBD2 (6 bases). Trimming stripped 6 bases from V and 0 bases from J, with 6 bases between. Germline V lookup: CDR1 SEHNR, CDR2 FQNEAQ (reference sequence). The CDR3 contains 13 residues. The CDR3 nucleotides read TGTGCCAGCAGGACTAGCTCCTACAATGAGCAGTTCTTC. Translated: CASRTSSYNEQFF.

The chain uses TRBV4-3 and TRBJ2-7; D may be TRBD2 (6 bases). The CDR3 sequence is 15 residues long. Trimming removed 1 base at V and 7 bases at J, with 17 bases between. CDR1 is LGHNA, CDR2 YSLEER, per germline. As DNA, the CDR3 is TGCGCCAGCAGCCAAGGTGCCGATCCGCTAGCGGAGCAGTACTTC. Protein sequence: CASSQGADPLAEQYF.

The rearrangement links TRBV5-1 to TRBJ2-7, with 8 bases aligning to TRBD2. This CDR3 has 15 residues. V lost 1 base and J lost 2; bases outside the gene matches: 5. The V gene's germline CDR1 is SGHRS and CDR2 YFSETQ. The CDR3 protein is CASSLYEAGAYEQYF. The CDR3 DNA follows: TGCGCCAGCAGCTTGTATGAAGCGGGAGCCTACGAGCAGTACTTC.

The chain carries TRBV3-1 (or the pseudogene TRBV3-2) and TRBJ1-4; no clear D gene. The germline V and J ends were trimmed by 3 bases and 4 bases, with 9 bases remaining between them. The CDR3 covers 14 residues. The germline V gene has CDR1 LGHDT and CDR2 YNNKEL (reference sequence). As DNA, the CDR3 is TGTGCCAGCAGCCAGAGGCAGAATAATGAAAAACTGTTTTTT. Amino acids: CASSQRQNNEKLFF.

J is TRBJ2-7 and V is TRBV4-1, with 14 bases matching TRBD2. V trimming: 7 bases; J trimming: 9 bases; junction bases outside the gene matches: 5. The CDR3 runs 13 residues. CDR1 and CDR2 from the germline V gene are MGHRA and YSYEKL. CDR3 in amino acids: CASKGLAGGWQYF. The CDR3 nucleotides read TGCGCCAGCAAAGGACTAGCGGGGGGCTGGCAGTACTTC.

The chain couples TRBV13 to TRBJ2-1, with 15 bases matching TRBD2. The CDR3 runs 15 residues. In germline, CDR1 is PRHDT, CDR2 FYEKMQ (reference sequence). The V gene end was trimmed by 5 bases and the J gene end by 9 bases; junction bases not matched to a gene: 5. The CDR3 spells CASSAGLAGGGEQFF. DNA for the CDR3: TGTGCCAGCAGCGCGGGACTAGCGGGAGGTGGTGAGCAGTTCTTC. Using reference TRBV13 and TRBJ2-1 for the parts outside the CDR3, the full variable domain is AAGVIQSPRHLIKEKRETATLKCYPIPRHDTVYWYQQGPGQDPQFLISFYEKMQSDKGSIPDRFSAQQFSDYHSELNMSSLELGDSALYFCASSAGLAGGGEQFFGPGTRLTVL.

This chain connects TRBV19 to TRBJ2-1, with 15 nucleotides matching TRBD2. There are 16 residues in the CDR3. J lost 5 bases, V lost 7 bases, and 6 bases had no gene match. Germline-derived CDR1 and CDR2 are LNHDA and SQIVND (reference sequence). The CDR3 region is CASNKGTSGGNNEQFF. The DNA for the CDR3 is TGTGCCAGTAATAAAGGGACTAGCGGGGGGAACAATGAGCAGTTCTTC.

The V and J genes are TRBV24-1 and TRBJ2-3, with D possibly matching TRBD2 (6 bases). Trimming removed 5 bases from V and 3 bases from J, with 11 bases in between. From germline, CDR1 is KGHDR and CDR2 SFDVKD. The CDR3 spans 14 residues. The CDR3 spells CATSAAGNTDTQYF. CDR3 bases: TGTGCCACCAGTGCCGCGGGAAATACAGATACGCAGTATTTT.

The chain recombines TRBV29-1 with TRBJ2-1; possibly TRBD2 for D (6 bases). The CDR3 extends over 12 amino acids. Germline lookup yields CDR1 SQVTM and CDR2 ANQGSEA. Trimming shortened V by 4 bases and J by 4 bases, and 8 bases separated the two germline ends. The CDR3 nucleotides are TGCAGCGTTGTGCGGGAATACAATGAGCAGTTCTTC. It yields the protein CSVVREYNEQFF.

The V and J genes are TRBV7-3 and TRBJ1-1; 8 nucleotides match TRBD1. J lost 0 bases, V lost 5 bases, and 8 bases had no gene match. The CDR3 covers 16 residues. CDR1 is SGHTA, CDR2 FQGTGA, per germline. CDR3 bases: TGTGCCAGCAGCCCTGGACAGGGAGGGATGAACACTGAAGCTTTCTTT. Encoded protein: CASSPGQGGMNTEAFF.

The chain links TRBV6-5 to TRBJ2-2, with D possibly being TRBD2 (6 bases). Germline V gives CDR1 MNHEY, CDR2 SVGAGI. CDR3 length equals 15 residues. V lost 5 bases and J lost 2, with 12 bases in between. The CDR3 nucleotides read TGTGCCAGCAGTAAGACTAGGGGAAACACCGGGGAGCTGTTTTTT. Translating gives CASSKTRGNTGELFF.

This chain links TRBV13 with TRBJ1-4; D not resolved. The CDR3 has 16 amino acids. Germline CDR1 reads PRHDT; CDR2 reads FYEKMQ (reference sequence). Trimming stripped 4 bases from V and 0 bases from J, with 12 bases between. The DNA for the CDR3 is TGTGCCAGCAGCTCTAGCGCGCTTGCAACTAATGAAAAACTGTTTTTT. It specifies CASSSSALATNEKLFF.

The chain carries TRBV7-9 and TRBJ2-5, with 8 bases aligning to TRBD1. The CDR3 loop spans 15 amino acids. Per the germline V gene, CDR1 is SEHNR and CDR2 is FQNEAQ (reference sequence). V lost 3 bases and J lost 4; bases outside the gene matches: 7. In DNA form, the CDR3 reads TGTGCCAGCAGCTTGGTCGCAGGGGGCTCAGAGACCCAGTACTTC. Protein sequence: CASSLVAGGSETQYF.

The chain recombines TRBV6-2 or TRBV6-3 with TRBJ2-1, with a tentative D call TRBD2 (5 bases). V lost 5 bases, J lost 4 bases, and 12 bases lay in between. CDR1 MNHEY and CDR2 SVGEGT come from the germline V gene. The CDR3 sequence is 14 residues long. The CDR3 is CASSPFSGYNEQFF. DNA for the CDR3: TGTGCCAGCAGTCCCTTCAGCGGATACAATGAGCAGTTCTTC.

This clone was counted a few times. V and J are TRBV5-4 and TRBJ2-7, with 9 bases matching TRBD1. V shed 3 bases, J shed 6 bases, and the junction held 10 bases outside the gene matches. Germline V gene sequence: CDR1 SGHNT, CDR2 YYREEE (reference sequence). The CDR3 is made up of 15 amino acids. CDR3 bases: TGTGCCAGCAGCTCTCCCGGGACAGGGTACCGCGAGCAGTACTTC. As protein: CASSSPGTGYREQYF.

This chain uses TRBV20-1 with TRBJ1-2; D uncertain. The CDR3 contains 11 residues. V lost 3 bases, J lost 4 bases, and 6 bases lay in between. The V gene's germline CDR1 is DFQATT and CDR2 SNEGSKA (reference sequence). In nucleotides, the CDR3 is TGCAGTGCTAGGAGATCCTATGGCTACACCTTC. Protein product: CSARRSYGYTF.

This chain joins TRBV5-6 and TRBJ1-2; 7 bases align to TRBD1. Looked up from germline, CDR1 is SGHDT and CDR2 is YYEEEE. V lost 1 base to trimming and J lost 9 bases; unmatched junction nucleotides: 6. This CDR3 is 13 amino acids long. The CDR3 loop reads CASSLYRGLRYTF. In DNA, the CDR3 is TGTGCCAGCAGCTTGTACAGGGGACTTCGCTACACCTTC.

The chain is built from TRBV7-9 and TRBJ1-1; 9 bases fit TRBD1. Per germline, CDR1 SEHNR and CDR2 FQNEAQ (reference sequence). This CDR3 spans 14 amino acids. J gave up 3 bases and V 6 bases, and 5 bases lay outside the gene matches. The CDR3 spells CASRQGAGDTEAFF. The CDR3 DNA sequence: TGTGCCAGCAGACAGGGGGCAGGAGACACTGAAGCTTTCTTT. The full variable domain, with the rest looked up from reference TRBV7-9 and TRBJ1-1, is DTGVSQNPRHKITKRGQNVTFRCDPISEHNRLYWYRQTLGQGPEFLTYFQNEAQLEKSRLLSDRFSAERPKGSFSTLEIQRTEQGDSAMYLCASRQGAGDTEAFFGQGTRLTVV.

The J gene is TRBJ1-2, the V gene TRBV5-5; D call uncertain. V was pared by 0 bases and J by 7 bases, with 16 bases between. The CDR3 extends over 15 amino acids. Germline-derived CDR1 and CDR2 are SGHKS and YYEKEE (reference sequence). CDR3 protein: CASSLGWQELRGYTF. The CDR3 region has the DNA TGTGCCAGCAGCTTGGGTTGGCAGGAACTGCGTGGCTACACCTTC.